The clone carrying this T cell receptor (beta chain) has only a few counts. What it binds is not known. These data are taken from a study of Graves' ophthalmopathy and Graves' hyperthyroidism. The study's findings and limits: Most clonotypes expanded in thyroid above 0.001 frequency were present in blood too.

RNA transcripts were the source from which TCR beta CDR3 regions were amplified. The authors performed first-round RT-PCR with HTBI primers and then a second-round multiplex PCR. In TCRdb, the multiplex PCR reads were re-called with MiXCR into one record per CDR3 protein. The sample yields about 590,000 distinct CDR3 sequences, under 45% seen once. Hyperthyroidism patients had new diagnoses, durations under 2 months, and ages of 18 to 65. Serum thyroxine and TRAb, along with clinical symptoms, thyroid ultrasound and orbital computed tomography, were what diagnosis relied on. The TCR originated in an adult man with Graves' hyperthyroidism. Sequencing used peripheral blood or thyroid tissue (not recorded which).

The CDR3 bases are TGCGCCAGCAGCTTGACGACAGGGGCCTCCTACGAGCAGTACTTC. It translates to CASSLTTGASYEQYF. This chain joins TRBV5-1 and TRBJ2-7, with 8 bases identical to TRBD1. From germline, CDR1 is SGHRS and CDR2 YFSETQ. J lost 0 bases, V lost 1 base, and 3 bases had no gene match. This CDR3 spans 15 amino acids.